The clone carrying this T cell receptor (beta chain) was seen a single time. The data were taken from a study of Ad26.COV2.S vaccination and SARS-CoV-2 variants. Treatment noted: 15 to 20 received Ad26.COV2.S at low or high dose, single or two shots; roughly five received placebo; per-sample allocation not given. Sample collection was performed on day 63 after the first vaccine or placebo injection. Per the germline V gene, CDR1 is SGHRS and CDR2 is YFSETQ. Trimming took off 0 bases at V and 5 bases at J, with 12 bases between the two ends. This CDR3 comprises 15 residues. The table came from immunoSEQ multiplex PCR; TCRdb's copy has only in-frame clones and leaves some out. The table records roughly 240,000 clones, roughly 90% of them present only once.

The rearrangement links TRBV5-1 to TRBJ1-5, with a possible D match to TRBD1 (6 bases). Sample: peripheral blood, taken in a trial of Ad26.COV2.S vaccine versus placebo. The sequence was obtained from a person aged 18-60 years who received the Ad26.COV2.S COVID-19 vaccine or a placebo. The CDR3 is CASSLEGGAHQPQHF. In DNA, the CDR3 is TGCGCCAGCAGCTTGGAGGGGGGGGCTCATCAGCCCCAGCATTTT.